These 25 T cell receptor beta chains originate from one sample sequenced in a study of patients and donors after allogeneic stem cell transplantation. TCRdb used MiXCR to reprocess the RT-PCR reads, holding one entry per CDR3 protein. The repertoire holds about a million distinct CDR3 sequences, with under 20% as singletons. What was sequenced was blood, either unsorted or a sorted T cell fraction (not recorded which). The receptor set was obtained from a human donor who was either an allogeneic HSCT recipient or a stem cell or donor lymphocyte infusion donor (not recorded which). It is not recorded whose cells these are; they may come from a transplant donor.

The rearrangement uses TRBV5-1 and TRBJ1-5, with 10 bases matching TRBD1. Germline assignment: CDR1 SGHRS and CDR2 YFSETQ. Trimming took 4 bases from V and 3 from J; bases not matched to a gene: 7. The CDR3 has 16 residues. The CDR3 region is CASSPGTGATNQPQHF. The CDR3 DNA reads TGCGCCAGCAGCCCCGGGACAGGGGCTACCAATCAGCCCCAGCATTTT.

V is TRBV4-2 and J is TRBJ2-7; D gene ambiguous. The CDR3 contains 13 residues. Germline V gives CDR1 LGHNA, CDR2 YNFKEQ. Trimming left V 3 bases short and J 3 bases short, with 9 bases between. This CDR3 is CASSQGQYYEQYF. The CDR3 DNA is TGTGCCAGCAGCCAGGGTCAATACTACGAGCAGTACTTC.

The V and J genes are TRBV20-1 and TRBJ2-5; 14 nucleotides line up with TRBD2. Germline V gives CDR1 DFQATT, CDR2 SNEGSKA (reference sequence). This CDR3 comprises 16 residues. V was pared by 5 bases and J by 2 bases, with 7 bases of the junction left unmatched. The CDR3 nucleotides read TGCAGTGCTCTCCTCGGGACTAGCGGGGGACAAGAGACCCAGTACTTC. As protein: CSALLGTSGGQETQYF.

This clonotype turned up a few times. CDR3 sequence (DNA): TGTGCCAGCAGTATGTCACCAGGGGGCAATCAGCCCCAGCATTTT. This encodes CASSMSPGGNQPQHF. V is TRBV6-2 or TRBV6-3 and J is TRBJ1-5; perhaps TRBD1 as D (6 bases). The V and J ends lost 5 bases and 2 bases respectively, with 13 bases between them. Germline V gene data show CDR1 as MNHEY and CDR2 as SVGEGT. This CDR3 spans 15 amino acids.

This clonotype came up many times. The chain is built from TRBV10-3 and TRBJ2-7, with 9 bases identical to TRBD2. CDR1 and CDR2 (germline): ENHRY, SYGVKD. Losses at the gene ends were 6 bases for V and 3 bases for J; bases not matched to a gene: 3. The CDR3 consists of 13 residues. DNA of the CDR3: TGTGCCATCAGCCTTAGCGGGGGCTACGAGCAGTACTTC. Its translation: CAISLSGGYEQYF.

This clonotype was counted a few times. This chain joins TRBV4-1 and TRBJ2-1; TRBD2 is a possible D gene (6 bases). The ends were cut back, 1 base at V and 8 bases at J, with 9 bases in the middle. The CDR3 is 13 residues long. Germline CDR1 is MGHRA and CDR2 is YSYEKL. In DNA, the CDR3 is TGCGCCAGCAGCCAAGTTCGGGGGTATGAGCAGTTCTTC. It specifies CASSQVRGYEQFF.

This clonotype has a handful of counts. The chain joins TRBV27 to TRBJ2-1; D call uncertain. The CDR3 covers 18 residues. Germline assignment: CDR1 MNHEY and CDR2 SMNVEV (reference sequence). Trimming cost V 3 bases and J 0 bases, with 18 bases left between them. The CDR3 loop reads CASSFFAVGLSSYNEQFF. CDR3 DNA sequence: TGTGCCAGCAGTTTTTTCGCGGTAGGTTTGAGCTCCTACAATGAGCAGTTCTTC.

The chain links TRBV6-1 to TRBJ2-2, with 10 bases aligning to TRBD2. V dropped 6 bases and J dropped 0; count of bases not matched to a gene: 13. CDR1 is MNHNS, CDR2 SASEGT, per germline. CDR3 length equals 19 residues. The DNA of the CDR3 is TGTGCCAGCAGCCAGAGGACGCTAGCGGGGGCCCCGAACACCGGGGAGCTGTTTTTT. Its protein product is CASSQRTLAGAPNTGELFF.

This clonotype showed up many times. The gene calls are TRBV29-1 and TRBJ2-1, with D unresolved. This CDR3 is 14 amino acids long. The V gene lost 4 bases and the J gene lost 9 bases, with 19 bases spanning the gap. Germline V gene data show CDR1 as SQVTM and CDR2 as ANQGSEA. The CDR3 region is CSVVIPGNKFEQFF. The CDR3 region has the DNA TGCAGCGTTGTGATTCCGGGTAATAAGTTTGAGCAGTTCTTC.

This clonotype was counted a few times. The CDR3 spells CASSSAGTGHNEQYF. The CDR3 bases are TGTGCCAGCAGTTCCGCCGGGACAGGGCATAACGAGCAGTACTTC. This rearrangement joins TRBV12-3 or TRBV12-4 to TRBJ2-7; 9 nucleotides agree with TRBD1. CDR3 length: 15 residues. The junction had 9 bases not matched to a gene; V was cut back by 4 bases and J by 5 bases.

This clonotype has just a few counts. The CDR3 spells CASSQASGVGGEQYF. The CDR3 bases are TGTGCCAGCAGCCAAGCCTCAGGGGTGGGGGGCGAGCAGTACTTC. J is TRBJ2-7 and V is TRBV4-2, with D perhaps TRBD1 or TRBD2 (6 bases each). This CDR3 is 15 amino acids long. Germline loops: CDR1 LGHNA, CDR2 YNFKEQ. V was pared by 1 base and J by 6 bases, with 16 bases between.

The chain links TRBV12-3 or TRBV12-4 to TRBJ2-3, with D unclear. The CDR3 totals 11 residues. Trimming left V 5 bases short and J 11 bases short, with 11 bases between. This chain's CDR3 is CASSPYPWQYF. The CDR3 DNA is TGTGCCAGCAGTCCCTACCCATGGCAGTATTTT.

This clonotype was seen only a few times. V gene TRBV7-2 combines with J gene TRBJ1-2; D remains unclear. This CDR3 is 14 amino acids long. Between the trimmed V and J ends, which lost 2 bases and 4 bases, there was a span of 11 bases. The germline V gene has CDR1 SGHTA and CDR2 FQGNSA. The CDR3 nucleotides are TGTGCCAGCAGCTTAACGGTTTTCACCTATGGCTACACCTTC. It yields the protein CASSLTVFTYGYTF.

The rearrangement links TRBV29-1 to TRBJ2-7, with 7 bases lining up with TRBD1. This CDR3 contains 14 residues. CDR1 SQVTM and CDR2 ANQGSEA come from the germline V gene. The V gene end was trimmed by 5 bases and the J gene end by 1 base; junction bases not matched to a gene: 8. CDR3 nucleotides: TGCAGCGTTCGAAGACAGGGAACATCCTACGAGCAGTACTTC. Its protein is CSVRRQGTSYEQYF.

The CDR3 sequence is CATSLPGTRALEQYF. CDR3 sequence (DNA): TGTGCCACCAGCTTACCCGGGACTAGGGCCCTCGAGCAGTACTTC. The chain recombines TRBV15 with TRBJ2-7; TRBD2 agrees at 8 bases. The CDR3 has 15 residues. Germline CDR1 LNHNV, CDR2 YYDKDF (reference sequence). V lost 5 bases and J lost 6; bases outside the gene matches: 12.

The rearrangement uses TRBV6-6 and TRBJ1-2; D is perhaps TRBD1 (5 bases). The germline V and J ends were trimmed by 11 bases and 4 bases, with 14 bases remaining between them. CDR1 is MNHNY, CDR2 SVGAGI, per germline (reference sequence). The CDR3 spans 12 residues. Here the CDR3 DNA reads TGTGCCGGCGCGTCGACAGTCTATGGCTACACCTTC. Translation: CAGASTVYGYTF.

This clonotype has more than one count but fewer than ten. The V call is TRBV6-5, the J call TRBJ1-2; D is unresolved. Germline CDR1 is MNHEY and CDR2 is SVGAGI. V was cut by 0 bases and J by 0 bases, with 8 bases left in between. The CDR3 sequence is 15 residues long. The CDR3 nucleotides read TGTGCCAGCAGTTACTCGCAGAGGACTAACTATGGCTACACCTTC. Its translation: CASSYSQRTNYGYTF.

Concerning this clonotype: A junction boundary mismatches the germline segment, possibly from a read error. The V and J genes are TRBV6-2 or TRBV6-3 and TRBJ1-1, with a possible D match to TRBD1 (5 bases). The germline gives CDR1 MNHEY, CDR2 SVGEGT. The CDR3 contains 15 residues. The DNA of the CDR3 is TGTGCCTGCAGTTACAGTGCAGGGAGAGTCGCTGAAGCTTTCTTT. Translated, it gives CACSYSAGRVAEAFF.

This clonotype was seen only a few times. The V gene is TRBV3-1, the J gene TRBJ1-5, with D unclear. Per germline, CDR1 LGHDT and CDR2 YNNKEL (reference sequence). The CDR3 spans 15 residues. V was shortened by 0 bases and J by 6 bases, with 12 bases between the two germline ends. DNA for the CDR3: TGTGCCAGCAGCCAAGATGTCGGAGGTGGTCAGCCCCAGCATTTT. Protein product: CASSQDVGGGQPQHF.

J is TRBJ2-7 and V is TRBV20-1; D possibly corresponds to TRBD2 (6 bases). CDR1 and CDR2 from the germline V gene are DFQATT and SNEGSKA (reference sequence). The CDR3 runs to 15 residues. Trimming left V 3 bases short and J 3 bases short, with 18 bases between. CDR3 DNA: TGCAGTGCTAGTCCGATGGAGACGGGGGTCTACGAGCAGTACTTC. Residues: CSASPMETGVYEQYF.

The chain carries TRBV5-1 and TRBJ2-5, with 9 bases lining up with TRBD2. V dropped 0 bases and J dropped 3; count of bases not matched to a gene: 9. Per the germline V gene, CDR1 is SGHRS and CDR2 is YFSETQ. This CDR3 has 17 residues. The CDR3 protein is CASSLVVAGVVEETQYF. CDR3 coding DNA: TGCGCCAGCAGCTTGGTGGTAGCGGGAGTGGTGGAAGAGACCCAGTACTTC.

This clonotype came up a few times. The V call is TRBV11-3, the J call TRBJ2-1; the D is unclear. V lost 1 base, J lost 4 bases, and 8 bases lay in between. CDR3 length equals 14 residues. Germline V CDR1 and CDR2: SGHNT, YENEEA. The CDR3 DNA follows: TGTGCCAGCAGCTTAGTGGGTCAGTACAATGAGCAGTTCTTC. Residues: CASSLVGQYNEQFF. The variable domain in full, with the rest retrieved from reference TRBV11-3 and TRBJ2-1, is EAGVVQSPRYKIIEKKQPVAFWCNPISGHNTLYWYLQNLGQGPELLIRYENEEAVDDSQLPKDRFSAERLKGVDSTLKIQPAELGDSAVYLCASSLVGQYNEQFFGPGTRLTVL.

This clonotype turned up a few times. The gene calls are TRBV7-2 and TRBJ2-1; D gene ambiguous. The CDR3 is made up of 13 amino acids. The V gene's germline CDR1 is SGHTA and CDR2 FQGNSA. V was clipped by 8 bases and J by 0 bases, with 8 bases between them. The CDR3 region has the DNA TGTGCCAGCCGCCGGAGCTCCTACAATGAGCAGTTCTTC. Translation: CASRRSSYNEQFF.

The chain combines TRBV29-1 with TRBJ1-1, with a possible D match to TRBD1 (6 bases). Germline V lookup: CDR1 SQVTM, CDR2 ANQGSEA. The CDR3 is 14 amino acids. V was cut by 7 bases and J by 1 base, with 16 bases left in between. In DNA, the CDR3 is TGCAGCGGAGAGACAGGAGTCAGGAACACTGAAGCTTTCTTT. Protein sequence: CSGETGVRNTEAFF.

This clonotype showed up just a few times. V gene TRBV9 combines with J gene TRBJ2-2; no clear D. The CDR3 totals 14 residues. V was trimmed by 2 bases and J by 2 bases, leaving 7 bases between them. Germline assignment: CDR1 SGDLS and CDR2 YYNGEE. The CDR3 nucleotides read TGTGCCAGCAGCGTGTGGGCTAACACCGGGGAGCTGTTTTTT. Translated: CASSVWANTGELFF. Using reference TRBV9 and TRBJ2-2 for the parts outside the CDR3, the full variable domain is DSGVTQTPKHLITATGQRVTLRCSPRSGDLSVYWYQQSLDQGLQFLIQYYNGEERAKGNILERFSAQQFPDLHSELNLSSLELGDSALYFCASSVWANTGELFFGEGSRLTVL.